Presented here are 2 T cell receptor beta chains from one specimen sequenced in a study of blood T cells in healthy people across ages. For the second PCR, which ran for about 6 to 11 cycles, a sample-barcoded 5' primer and a J-beta primer mix were used. TCRdb reprocessed the 5' RACE reads via MiXCR and lists one record per CDR3 protein. The sample contains 790,000 or so distinct CDR3 sequences, about 61% of which appear only once. Specimen: blood. All receptors come from a man aged 35 to 55 in good health.

V is TRBV7-9 and J is TRBJ1-2; D gene uncertain. Trimming pared 8 bases from V and 5 bases from J, leaving 21 bases between. CDR3 length equals 15 residues. The germline CDR1 and CDR2 sequences are SEHNR and FQNEAQ (reference sequence). The DNA of the CDR3 is TGTGCCAGCGCCGGCCCTAAGACCAGCCCATATGGCTACACCTTC. Translation gives CASAGPKTSPYGYTF.

The chain is built from TRBV27 and TRBJ2-3, with 9 bases matching TRBD1. The CDR3 is 15 amino acids. With V trimmed by 5 bases and J by 7 bases, 10 bases remained unmatched. Germline lookup yields CDR1 MNHEY and CDR2 SMNVEV (reference sequence). The DNA for the CDR3 is TGTGCCAGCAGTAACCGGGGACAGGGCTCCTATACGCAGTATTTT. This encodes CASSNRGQGSYTQYF.